Shown below are 12 T cell receptor beta chains from a single sample sequenced in a study of blood T cell repertoires in COVID-19. Only in-frame clones appear in the TCRdb table, and some are missing; sequencing was by immunoSEQ multiplex PCR. The sample yields about 290,000 clones, about 89% seen once. Sequenced material: peripheral blood. The receptors here all came from a man in his forties or fifties with acute or convalescent COVID-19.

In this sample, this clone turned up once. This chain joins TRBV5-1 and TRBJ1-1; tentatively, D is TRBD1 (6 bases). This CDR3 is built from 16 residues. Per germline, CDR1 SGHRS and CDR2 YFSETQ. V shed 4 bases and J shed 6 bases, with 22 bases lying between them. The CDR3 sequence: CASSGGHRLNDAEAFF. CDR3 in DNA: TGCGCCAGCAGCGGGGGACATCGTCTTAACGATGCTGAAGCTTTCTTT.

The chain has TRBV2 and TRBJ2-2; 7 bases fit TRBD1. Germline V gene data show CDR1 as SNHLY and CDR2 as FYNNEI. V trimming: 5 bases; J trimming: 4 bases; junction bases outside the gene matches: 4. This CDR3 comprises 14 residues. This CDR3 reads CASSLTGFTGELFF. CDR3 coding DNA: TGTGCCAGCAGTCTGACAGGGTTCACCGGGGAGCTGTTTTTT.

This chain joins TRBV27 and TRBJ1-1, with 7 bases fitting TRBD1. Germline V CDR1 and CDR2: MNHEY, SMNVEV (reference sequence). The J segment lost 3 bases and the V segment lost 6 bases, leaving 10 bases of the junction unmatched. CDR3 size: 15 residues. Written as DNA, the CDR3 is TGTGCCAGCAGCCCGGGACAGACGGAGGACACTGAAGCTTTCTTT. Its protein product is CASSPGQTEDTEAFF.

The chain links TRBV4-1 to TRBJ1-2, with D unclear. Germline V gene sequence: CDR1 MGHRA, CDR2 YSYEKL. V was pared by 3 bases and J by 0 bases, with 11 bases between. The CDR3 sequence is 15 residues long. The chain's CDR3 is CASSHTETPNYGYTF. The CDR3 DNA follows: TGCGCCAGCAGCCATACAGAGACCCCTAACTATGGCTACACCTTC.

The gene calls are TRBV27 and TRBJ1-6, with 7 positions matching TRBD1. J gave up 11 bases and V 4 bases, and 8 bases lay outside the gene matches. Germline CDR1 is MNHEY and CDR2 is SMNVEV (reference sequence). CDR3 size: 14 residues. The CDR3 sequence is CASSSWDSLTPLHF. In DNA, the CDR3 is TGTGCCAGCAGTTCCTGGGACAGCTTGACACCCCTCCACTTT.

This sequence joins TRBV9 and TRBJ2-1, with D possibly matching TRBD1 (6 bases). In germline, CDR1 is SGDLS, CDR2 YYNGEE. V was trimmed by 2 bases and J by 0 bases, leaving 12 bases between them. The CDR3 has 16 amino acids. The CDR3 reads CASSVSTGSSYNEQFF. As DNA, the CDR3 is TGTGCCAGCAGCGTCTCCACAGGGAGCTCCTACAATGAGCAGTTCTTC.

V usage is TRBV15 and J usage is TRBJ2-3; 8 bases agree with TRBD2. The J segment lost 1 base and the V segment lost 0 bases, leaving 6 bases of the junction unmatched. CDR1 is LNHNV, CDR2 YYDKDF, per germline (reference sequence). The CDR3 covers 17 residues. The CDR3: CATSRDPRRGGTDTQYF. The CDR3 bases are TGTGCCACCAGCAGAGATCCAAGGCGGGGGGGCACAGATACGCAGTATTTT.

CDR3 bases: TGCGCCAGCAGCTACCGGGAATCCTATGGCTACACCTTC. Protein sequence: CASSYRESYGYTF. The chain is built from TRBV5-1 and TRBJ1-2; D uncertain. The V gene's germline CDR1 is SGHRS and CDR2 YFSETQ. The CDR3 loop spans 13 amino acids. The V and J ends lost 3 bases and 4 bases respectively, with 10 bases between them.

The chain links TRBV2 to TRBJ1-5; 8 bases line up with TRBD1. Germline loops: CDR1 SNHLY, CDR2 FYNNEI. Trimming removed 6 bases from V and 3 bases from J; junction bases left unmatched: 7. This CDR3 region has 15 residues. This CDR3 is CASREQGGFNQPQHF. DNA of the CDR3: TGTGCCAGCAGGGAACAGGGGGGATTCAATCAGCCCCAGCATTTT.

V and J are TRBV6-2 or TRBV6-3 and TRBJ2-6, with no clear D. Germline CDR1 reads MNHEY; CDR2 reads SVGEGT. Trimming cost V 5 bases and J 1 base, with 9 bases left between them. The CDR3 loop spans 15 amino acids. The CDR3 DNA reads as TGTGCCAGCAGTGCCACCGCGTCTGGGGCCAACGTCCTGACTTTC. It codes for CASSATASGANVLTF.

This chain connects TRBV10-3 to TRBJ1-2; tentative D call: TRBD1 (5 bases). This CDR3 comprises 13 residues. With 10 bases removed from V and 3 bases from J, the gap between germline ends came to 15 bases. Per germline, CDR1 ENHRY and CDR2 SYGVKD. CDR3 sequence reads: CASGTGIDYGYTF. The CDR3 nucleotides are TGTGCCAGCGGGACGGGAATTGACTATGGCTACACCTTC.

The rearrangement links TRBV4-1 to TRBJ2-2; tentative D call: TRBD1 (5 bases). Per germline, CDR1 MGHRA and CDR2 YSYEKL. V was trimmed by 0 bases and J by 9 bases, leaving 20 bases between them. CDR3 length: 17 amino acids. This chain's CDR3 is CASSQDQIIQGTWELFF. The DNA for the CDR3 is TGCGCCAGCAGCCAAGATCAAATCATCCAGGGAACTTGGGAGCTGTTTTTT.